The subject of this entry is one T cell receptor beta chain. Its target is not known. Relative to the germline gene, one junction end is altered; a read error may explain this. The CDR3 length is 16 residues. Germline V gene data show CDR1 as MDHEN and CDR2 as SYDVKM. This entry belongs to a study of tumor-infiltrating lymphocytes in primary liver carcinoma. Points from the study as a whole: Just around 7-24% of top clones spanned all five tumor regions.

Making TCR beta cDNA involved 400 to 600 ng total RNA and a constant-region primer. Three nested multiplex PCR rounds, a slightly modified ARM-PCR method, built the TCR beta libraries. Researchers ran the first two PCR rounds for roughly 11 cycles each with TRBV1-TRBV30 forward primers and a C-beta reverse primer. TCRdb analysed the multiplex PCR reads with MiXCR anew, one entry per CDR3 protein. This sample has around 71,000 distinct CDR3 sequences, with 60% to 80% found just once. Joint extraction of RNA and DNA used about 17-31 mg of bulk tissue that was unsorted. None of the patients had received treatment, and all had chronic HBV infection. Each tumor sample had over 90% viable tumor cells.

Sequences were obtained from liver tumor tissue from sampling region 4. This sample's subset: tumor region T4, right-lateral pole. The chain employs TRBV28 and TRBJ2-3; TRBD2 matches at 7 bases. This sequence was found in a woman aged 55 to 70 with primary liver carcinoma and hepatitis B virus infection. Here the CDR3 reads CVSSGIGTGGSDTQYF. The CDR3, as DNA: TGTGTCAGCAGTGGGATCGGGACGGGGGGATCAGATACGCAGTATTTT.